These 16 T cell receptor beta chains were all obtained from the same sample, sequenced in a study of control samples from healthy donors and cancer patients (dated by TCRdb to between 2020 and 2021). The library was prepared using the immunoSEQ multiplex PCR assay. TCRdb holds this immuneACCESS table with in-frame rearrangements only. Some clones are missing; in checked studies, unresolved V genes explain under half, and the rest has no known cause. This sample holds fewer than 500,000 clones; 90% were observed only once. The top ten clonotypes cover just under 6.5% of the sample. The source material was PBMCs. The receptors originated from a man aged 40-49 years with head and neck cancer.

The chain joins TRBV30 to TRBJ1-4; D is uncertain. Looked up from germline, CDR1 is GTSNPN and CDR2 is SVGIG (reference sequence). The CDR3 is made up of 14 amino acids. With 2 bases removed from V and 7 bases from J, the gap between germline ends came to 14 bases. The CDR3: CAWSPGSKSEKLFF. CDR3 sequence (DNA): TGTGCCTGGAGTCCCGGGAGTAAGTCTGAAAAACTGTTTTTT.

This chain joins TRBV18 and TRBJ2-1; the D gene is possibly TRBD1 (6 bases). The germline V gene encodes CDR1 KGHSH and CDR2 LQKENI. The CDR3 loop spans 16 amino acids. Trimming removed 5 bases at V and 7 bases at J, with 21 bases between. Here the CDR3 reads CASSRGKKGEGNEQFF. CDR3 bases: TGTGCCAGCTCAAGGGGGAAAAAAGGGGAAGGGAATGAGCAGTTCTTC. Together with reference TRBV18 and TRBJ2-1, the CDR3 gives the full variable domain: NAGVMQNPRHLVRRRGQEARLRCSPMKGHSHVYWYRQLPEEGLKFMVYLQKENIIDESGMPKERFSAEFPKEGPSILRIQQVVRGDSAAYFCASSRGKKGEGNEQFFGPGTRLTVL.

This chain uses TRBV30 with TRBJ2-2; D might be TRBD1 or TRBD2, each matching 5 bases. The CDR3 consists of 13 residues. With 4 bases removed from V and 9 bases from J, the gap between germline ends came to 15 bases. Per the germline V gene, CDR1 is GTSNPN and CDR2 is SVGIG (reference sequence). CDR3 coding DNA: TGTGCCTGGACCCCCAGAGGGACCCGGGAGCTGTTTTTT. Protein: CAWTPRGTRELFF. The full variable domain, completed using reference TRBV30 and TRBJ2-2, is SQTIHQWPATLVQPVGSPLSLECTVEGTSNPNLYWYRQAAGRGLQLLFYSVGIGQISSEVPQNLSASRPQDRQFILSSKKLLLSDSGFYLCAWTPRGTRELFFGEGSRLTVL.

The CDR3 DNA reads as TGTGCCAGCAGCCAAGGACACTACGAGCAGTACTTC. Translation: CASSQGHYEQYF. This chain connects TRBV7-8 to TRBJ2-7; the D gene is possibly TRBD1 (5 bases). The CDR3 has 12 amino acids. From germline, CDR1 is SGHVS and CDR2 FQNEAQ. V was cut by 5 bases and J by 3 bases, with 8 bases left in between.

The V call is TRBV2, the J call TRBJ1-1; maybe TRBD1 (5 bases). CDR3 length: 14 amino acids. With 6 bases removed from V and 0 bases from J, the gap between germline ends came to 11 bases. The germline V gene has CDR1 SNHLY and CDR2 FYNNEI. The CDR3 spells CASREQVMNTEAFF. The CDR3 DNA is TGTGCCAGCAGGGAACAGGTCATGAACACTGAAGCTTTCTTT.

The DNA for the CDR3 is TGTGCCAGCACCCCGACAGGGGGTGTCTATCAGCCCCAGCATTTT. Translating gives CASTPTGGVYQPQHF. V and J are TRBV28 and TRBJ1-5, with 9 bases that match TRBD1. Trimming at V came to 7 bases and at J to 5 bases, leaving 9 bases not matched to a gene. The germline gives CDR1 MDHEN, CDR2 SYDVKM. This CDR3 is 15 amino acids long.

This chain connects TRBV6-2 or TRBV6-3 to TRBJ2-3; 15 nucleotides align to TRBD2. The germline V gene encodes CDR1 MNHEY and CDR2 SVGEGT. The CDR3 contains 20 residues. The trim removed 6 bases at V and 2 bases at J, leaving 15 bases unmatched. The DNA for the CDR3 is TGTGCCAGCAGCCCTGACGGGACTAGCGGGGGGCGAGTCTTCACAGATACGCAGTATTTT. Amino acids: CASSPDGTSGGRVFTDTQYF.

V and J are TRBV7-9 and TRBJ1-1; D unresolved. This CDR3 is built from 12 residues. The V gene's germline CDR1 is SEHNR and CDR2 FQNEAQ (reference sequence). Trimming cost V 1 base and J 6 bases, with 6 bases left between them. Here the CDR3 DNA reads TGTGCCAGCAGCTTAGAAAGCCCTGAAGCTTTCTTT. This translates into CASSLESPEAFF.

V usage is TRBV12-3 or TRBV12-4 and J usage is TRBJ1-5; D call uncertain. V was shortened by 2 bases and J by 4 bases, with 6 bases between the two germline ends. The CDR3 is 13 residues long. The DNA of the CDR3 is TGTGCCAGCAGTTTATCTGGGAATCAGCCCCAGCATTTT. Its translation: CASSLSGNQPQHF.

The chain combines TRBV28 with TRBJ2-7; 11 nucleotides agree with TRBD2. This CDR3 contains 14 residues. With 4 bases clipped from V and 5 bases from J, the junction kept 4 bases outside the gene matches. From germline, CDR1 is MDHEN and CDR2 SYDVKM. The DNA for the CDR3 is TGTGCCAGCAGTTCGACTAGCGGGGAAGACGAGCAGTACTTC. Translated, it gives CASSSTSGEDEQYF.

The J gene is TRBJ2-3, the V gene TRBV5-6; the D is unclear. Trimming pared 4 bases from V and 6 bases from J, leaving 12 bases between. Germline CDR1 is SGHDT and CDR2 is YYEEEE. The CDR3 has 13 residues. The CDR3 spells CASSTAWWDTQYF. The CDR3 coding sequence is TGTGCCAGCAGCACGGCCTGGTGGGATACGCAGTATTTT.

The V and J genes are TRBV10-2 and TRBJ2-1, with TRBD2 matching over 9 bases. The J segment lost 5 bases and the V segment lost 6 bases, leaving 5 bases of the junction unmatched. This CDR3 is built from 14 residues. Germline V lookup: CDR1 WSHSY, CDR2 SAAADI. The CDR3 DNA reads as TGCGCCAGCAGGGGACTAGCAGATGACAATGAGCAGTTCTTC. This encodes CASRGLADDNEQFF.

As DNA, the CDR3 is TGTGCCAGCAGTTCTTCTCAGGGAGATAATTCACCCCTCCACTTT. This encodes CASSSSQGDNSPLHF. This chain links TRBV28 with TRBJ1-6, with a tentative D call TRBD1 (5 bases). Germline loops: CDR1 MDHEN, CDR2 SYDVKM. CDR3 size: 15 residues. Trimming cost V 4 bases and J 5 bases, with 12 bases left between them.

The chain links TRBV28 to TRBJ1-1, with 8 bases aligning to TRBD1. The CDR3 runs to 13 residues. V was clipped by 5 bases and J by 11 bases; unmatched bases: 10. The germline gives CDR1 MDHEN, CDR2 SYDVKM. The CDR3 spells CASSVDRGDVAFF. The DNA of the CDR3 is TGTGCCAGCAGTGTCGACAGGGGCGACGTCGCTTTCTTT. Full variable domain (missing parts from reference TRBV28 and TRBJ1-1): DVKVTQSSRYLVKRTGEKVFLECVQDMDHENMFWYRQDPGLGLRLIYFSYDVKMKEKGDIPEGYSVSREKKERFSLILESASTNQTSMYLCASSVDRGDVAFFGQGTRLTVV.

The chain employs TRBV5-6 and TRBJ2-3; no firm D call. Trimming removed 4 bases from V and 1 base from J, with 7 bases in between. The CDR3 is 13 residues long. In germline, CDR1 is SGHDT, CDR2 YYEEEE. The CDR3 DNA reads TGTGCCAGCAGCAAAACCCGCACAGATACGCAGTATTTT. Translated, it gives CASSKTRTDTQYF.

The rearrangement joins TRBV13 to TRBJ1-3; D remains ambiguous. The CDR3 is 12 amino acids. Germline lookup yields CDR1 PRHDT and CDR2 FYEKMQ (reference sequence). V lost 3 bases and J lost 5, with 5 bases in between. The CDR3 spells CASSFGRNTIYF. DNA for the CDR3: TGTGCCAGCAGCTTCGGCCGAAACACCATATATTTT.